Below are 28 T cell receptor beta chains sequenced from a single sample in a study of T cells in Graves' hyperthyroidism and ophthalmopathy. TCR beta CDR3 region amplification was performed from RNA transcripts. The HTBI primer set drove a first-round RT-PCR of the TCR CDR3. TCRdb re-analysed the multiplex PCR reads in MiXCR, keeping a single row per CDR3 protein. The table records hundreds of thousands of distinct CDR3 sequences, approximately 14% of them present only once. Sequencing was performed on blood. Every receptor here comes from a woman in her forties or fifties with Graves' ophthalmopathy.

This chain connects TRBV20-1 to TRBJ2-2; D might be TRBD2 (5 bases). Trimming took off 3 bases at V and 1 base at J, with 15 bases between the two ends. CDR1 is DFQATT and CDR2 is SNEGSKA in the germline V gene (reference sequence). The CDR3 extends over 16 amino acids. The CDR3 is CSARELGSLNTGELFF. CDR3 sequence (DNA): TGCAGTGCTAGGGAGTTAGGGAGTTTGAACACCGGGGAGCTGTTTTTT.

This clonotype was picked up many times. Written as DNA, the CDR3 is TGTGCCAGCAGTTACTCTTTTCCTAGCGGAGCAGAGCAGTTCTTC. It is translated as CASSYSFPSGAEQFF. This chain joins TRBV6-2 or TRBV6-3 and TRBJ2-1, with 7 bases matching TRBD2. V trimming: 0 bases; J trimming: 10 bases; junction bases outside the gene matches: 9. This CDR3 region has 15 residues. Germline V gives CDR1 MNHEY, CDR2 SVGEGT.

This clonotype was seen many times. The chain has TRBV11-3 and TRBJ2-7; 12 bases align to TRBD2. Trimming cost V 5 bases and J 4 bases; bases outside gene matches: 9. This CDR3 comprises 16 residues. Germline CDR1 reads SGHNT; CDR2 reads YENEEA. The CDR3 nucleotides read TGTGCCAGCAGCCCTACCGCTAGCGGGAGGGGTTACGAGCAGTACTTC. It encodes CASSPTASGRGYEQYF.

Turning to this clonotype: One end of the junction does not line up with germline, which may come from a read error. This chain joins TRBV6-5 and TRBJ2-2; TRBD2 agrees at 8 bases. Germline CDR1 and CDR2: MNHEY and SVGAGI. CDR3 length: 15 residues. The CDR3 coding sequence is TGTGCCAGCAGTTACTTGCGGGAGGACACCGGAGAGCTGTTTTTT. This codes for CASSYLREDTGELFF.

Note on this clonotype: A junction boundary mismatches the germline segment, possibly from a read error. The J gene is TRBJ1-1, the V gene TRBV7-2; D not certain. Per the germline V gene, CDR1 is SGHTA and CDR2 is FQGNSA. The CDR3 has 15 amino acids. CDR3 sequence reads: CASSLGRVMNAEAFF. In DNA, the CDR3 is TGTGCCAGCAGCTTAGGCCGGGTCATGAACGCTGAAGCTTTCTTT.

The chain joins TRBV29-1 to TRBJ2-1, with 8 bases that match TRBD1. The germline gives CDR1 SQVTM, CDR2 ANQGSEA. The trim removed 7 bases at V and 6 bases at J, leaving 8 bases unmatched. The CDR3 covers 13 residues. The CDR3 coding sequence is TGCAGCGAACGGACAGGGTCGGGCAATGAGCAGTTCTTC. This encodes CSERTGSGNEQFF.

Concerning this clonotype itself: Just one base apart from a much larger clone, this may be a read error. V is TRBV18 and J is TRBJ2-1, with 8 positions matching TRBD2. This CDR3 is built from 13 residues. Per germline, CDR1 KGHSH and CDR2 LQKENI. The CDR3 protein is CASSSPSGSVPFF. CDR3 in DNA: TGTGCCAGCTCATCACCGAGCGGGAGTGTTCCGTTCTTC.

The chain employs TRBV20-1 and TRBJ1-2, with D uncertain. The CDR3 consists of 11 residues. Germline CDR1 and CDR2: DFQATT and SNEGSKA (reference sequence). Trimming stripped 3 bases from V and 5 bases from J, with 7 bases between. CDR3 region: CSASRDYGYTF. The CDR3 DNA follows: TGCAGTGCTAGTCGGGATTATGGCTACACCTTC.

V and J are TRBV19 and TRBJ1-1; D is undetermined. From germline, CDR1 is LNHDA and CDR2 SQIVND (reference sequence). V was shortened by 3 bases and J by 4 bases, with 21 bases between the two germline ends. This CDR3 contains 17 residues. As DNA, the CDR3 is TGTGCCAGTAGTATTCGCGAGGCCTCTAGGGCGACCACTGAAGCTTTCTTT. Its protein product is CASSIREASRATTEAFF.

This clonotype was counted ten times or more. This chain connects TRBV7-2 to TRBJ2-7; D not resolved. In germline, CDR1 is SGHTA, CDR2 FQGNSA. Trimming shortened V by 2 bases and J by 4 bases, and 12 bases separated the two germline ends. This CDR3 spans 14 amino acids. The CDR3, as DNA: TGTGCCAGCAGCTTACGGTCCCTTTATTACGAGCAGTACTTC. This translates into CASSLRSLYYEQYF.

This clonotype was recorded at least ten times. The rearrangement joins TRBV11-3 to TRBJ2-2, with TRBD1 identical over 10 bases. Looked up from germline, CDR1 is SGHNT and CDR2 is YENEEA. Germline trimming cut 4 bases from V and 4 bases from J; bases unmatched to any gene: 6. This CDR3 region has 16 residues. The DNA of the CDR3 is TGTGCCAGCAGCTCCTCGACAGGGGGCTTCACCGGGGAGCTGTTTTTT. This gives the protein CASSSSTGGFTGELFF.

J is TRBJ2-5 and V is TRBV28; the match to TRBD1 covers 11 bases. The V gene end was trimmed by 7 bases and the J gene end by 5 bases; junction bases not matched to a gene: 12. Per germline, CDR1 MDHEN and CDR2 SYDVKM. The CDR3 extends over 16 amino acids. The CDR3, as DNA: TGTGCCAGCATTAATCCCGGGACAGGGGGTGAGGAGACCCAGTACTTC. Translating it yields CASINPGTGGEETQYF.

Concerning this clonotype: Since a much larger clone is just one base distant, this may be a read error. The V call is TRBV30, the J call TRBJ2-7; unclear D gene. The CDR3 sequence is 12 residues long. Germline lookup yields CDR1 GTSNPN and CDR2 SVGIG (reference sequence). V was pared by 5 bases and J by 7 bases, with 15 bases between. The CDR3 nucleotides are TGTGCCTGGGACGGCCGACACAATGAGCAGTACTTC. Its protein product is CAWDGRHNEQYF.

There are many counts of this clonotype. The chain uses TRBV3-1 and TRBJ2-7, with 10 bases aligning to TRBD2. Germline CDR1 and CDR2: LGHDT and YNNKEL (reference sequence). CDR3 length: 15 residues. The J segment lost 2 bases and the V segment lost 3 bases, leaving 4 bases of the junction unmatched. CDR3 bases: TGTGCCAGCAGCCACACTAGCGGGAACCCCTACGAGCAGTACTTC. It specifies CASSHTSGNPYEQYF.

This clonotype was counted only a few times. In DNA form, the CDR3 reads TGTGCCAGTAGTATGTTTCTAAGCACAGATACGCAGTATTTT. Its translation: CASSMFLSTDTQYF. V is TRBV19 and J is TRBJ2-3; D is unresolved. The CDR3 consists of 14 residues. V was clipped by 3 bases and J by 0 bases, with 7 bases between them. Germline assignment: CDR1 LNHDA and CDR2 SQIVND (reference sequence).

This clonotype was found many times. The rearrangement joins TRBV28 to TRBJ1-5; tentatively, D is TRBD1 (5 bases). Between the trimmed V and J ends, which lost 6 bases and 4 bases, there was a span of 28 bases. The CDR3 is 19 amino acids. CDR1 MDHEN and CDR2 SYDVKM come from the germline V gene. In DNA, the CDR3 is TGTGCCAGCAGCTATGAAACTCCGGGGCCGAGGACCTATAATCAGCCCCAGCATTTT. Its protein product is CASSYETPGPRTYNQPQHF.

This clonotype was observed many times. V is TRBV6-2 or TRBV6-3 and J is TRBJ2-2; D possibly matches TRBD1 or TRBD2 (5 bases each). The CDR3 runs 14 residues. Trimming left V 7 bases short and J 8 bases short, with 17 bases between. Germline values: CDR1 MNHEY, CDR2 SVGEGT. In DNA form, the CDR3 reads TGTGCCAGCACGCCCGGGACCGCTCGAGGGGAGCTGTTTTTT. This encodes CASTPGTARGELFF.

This clonotype was found many times. The chain couples TRBV3-1 to TRBJ2-1; 8 nucleotides align to TRBD2. The CDR3 consists of 15 residues. After removal of 7 bases from V and 3 bases from J, the junction contained 8 bases not matched to a gene. Germline CDR1 reads LGHDT; CDR2 reads YNNKEL (reference sequence). The CDR3 loop reads CASTRGAGGYNEQFF. CDR3 sequence (DNA): TGTGCCAGCACCCGGGGGGCGGGAGGCTACAATGAGCAGTTCTTC.

In regard to this clonotype: A much larger clone is a single base away; this may be a read error. The gene calls are TRBV7-9 and TRBJ2-7; TRBD2 is a possible D gene (7 bases). The CDR3 contains 16 residues. The germline V gene has CDR1 SEHNR and CDR2 FQNEAQ (reference sequence). CDR3 DNA sequence: TGTGCCAGCAGCCAAGAAGGGGGACTAAGCTCCTACGAGCGGTACTTC. Residues: CASSQEGGLSSYERYF.

This clonotype was detected many times. This chain connects TRBV4-3 to TRBJ2-3, with TRBD2 as a possible D gene (5 bases). The CDR3 length is 15 residues. CDR1 LGHNA and CDR2 YSLEER come from the germline V gene. The V and J ends lost 1 base and 0 bases respectively, with 8 bases between them. As DNA, the CDR3 is TGCGCCAGCAGCCAAGTCCGGACTAGCACAGATACGCAGTATTTT. It translates to CASSQVRTSTDTQYF.

This clonotype was detected a few times. This chain uses TRBV6-5 with TRBJ1-1; 8 nucleotides line up with TRBD1. The CDR3 contains 13 residues. In germline, CDR1 is MNHEY, CDR2 SVGAGI. V shed 0 bases and J 10 bases; nucleotides not matched to a gene: 4. This CDR3 reads CASSYSIGTGAFF. The CDR3, as DNA: TGTGCCAGCAGTTACTCGATCGGGACAGGAGCTTTCTTT.

This clonotype was recorded at least ten times. The CDR3 nucleotides read TGTGCCAGTCAGGGAAGGTTGCGCACCGGGGAGCTGTTTTTT. This gives the protein CASQGRLRTGELFF. The chain has TRBV5-8 and TRBJ2-2, with D maybe TRBD1 (5 bases). The CDR3 runs 14 residues. Trimming cost V 8 bases and J 4 bases, with 15 bases left between them. Germline V gene sequence: CDR1 SGHTS, CDR2 YDEGEE. The entire variable domain, with the rest obtained from reference TRBV5-8 and TRBJ2-2, is as follows: EAGVTQSPTHLIKTRGQQATLRCSPISGHTSVYWYQQALGLGLQFLLWYDEGEERNRGNFPPRFSGRQFPNYSSELNVNALELEDSALYLCASQGRLRTGELFFGEGSRLTVL.

The rearrangement uses TRBV29-1 and TRBJ2-7; D is possibly TRBD2 (5 bases). The CDR3 loop spans 13 amino acids. V gave up 3 bases and J gave up 3 bases, with 12 bases separating them. Germline V gives CDR1 SQVTM, CDR2 ANQGSEA. CDR3 DNA: TGCAGCGTTGAGGACCGAGGGCGCTACGAGCAGTACTTC. Its translation: CSVEDRGRYEQYF.

This clonotype was recorded many times. The V gene is TRBV13, the J gene TRBJ1-1, with D possibly matching TRBD1 (5 bases). Looked up from germline, CDR1 is PRHDT and CDR2 is FYEKMQ (reference sequence). V lost 4 bases and J lost 1, with 10 bases in between. This CDR3 is 14 amino acids long. CDR3 sequence (DNA): TGTGCCAGCAGCTCCATACAGGCGAACACTGAAGCTTTCTTT. As protein: CASSSIQANTEAFF.

Ten or more counts support this clonotype. The chain is built from TRBV7-2 and TRBJ2-6; tentative D call: TRBD2 (5 bases). The germline CDR1 and CDR2 sequences are SGHTA and FQGNSA. V was cut by 3 bases and J by 0 bases, with 15 bases left in between. The CDR3 totals 18 residues. CDR3 loop: CASSFVSGRTSGANVLTF. CDR3 DNA: TGTGCCAGCAGCTTCGTAAGCGGCCGCACCTCTGGGGCCAACGTCCTGACTTTC. Full variable domain (missing parts from reference TRBV7-2 and TRBJ2-6): GAGVSQSPSNKVTEKGKDVELRCDPISGHTALYWYRQSLGQGLEFLIYFQGNSAPDKSGLPSDRFSAERTGGSVSTLTIQRTQQEDSAVYLCASSFVSGRTSGANVLTFGAGSRLTVL.

This clonotype was observed many times. This sequence joins TRBV11-2 and TRBJ2-2, with D perhaps matching TRBD2 (6 bases). V dropped 1 base and J dropped 4 bases, with 13 bases sitting between them. Per the germline V gene, CDR1 is SGHAT and CDR2 is FQNNGV. The CDR3 loop spans 16 amino acids. The DNA of the CDR3 is TGTGCCAGCAGCTTAGGGGCCAGGGAGGTCACCGGGGAGCTGTTTTTT. This sequence encodes CASSLGAREVTGELFF.

This chain connects TRBV27 to TRBJ1-6; TRBD1 might be the D (5 bases). V was cut by 3 bases and J by 10 bases, with 10 bases left in between. Germline assignment: CDR1 MNHEY and CDR2 SMNVEV (reference sequence). The CDR3 extends over 13 amino acids. The CDR3 coding sequence is TGTGCCAGCAGTTTTCCGGGGGAATCACCCCTCCACTTT. This translates into CASSFPGESPLHF.

V and J are TRBV6-1 and TRBJ2-1; TRBD2 agrees at 13 bases. Germline CDR1 and CDR2: MNHNS and SASEGT. The CDR3 extends over 16 amino acids. Trimming removed 8 bases from V and 6 bases from J; junction bases left unmatched: 10. In nucleotides, the CDR3 is TGTGCCAGCGGGAGAGGACTAGCGGGAGAGGTCAATGAGCAGTTCTTC. Its translation: CASGRGLAGEVNEQFF.